A selection of T cell receptor beta chains follows, all from one sample in a study of blood T cell repertoires in COVID-19. TCRdb's table, derived via immunoSEQ multiplex PCR, lists solely in-frame clones and lacks some. The sample lists about 270,000 clones; 83% were seen once. The sequencing sample was made of peripheral blood. The receptors shown here come from a woman aged 50 to 60 who had recovered from COVID-19. CDR3s include the opening cysteine and the closing phenylalanine or tryptophan. Expanded clones are given a class, and other clones once, few, many or no size at all.

CASSLNGYTEAFF	few	TRBJ1-1	TRBV27
CASSVDGTPQPLHF	NA	TRBJ1-6	TRBV9
CASSPEWSQGYTF	NA	TRBJ1-2	TRBV7-3
CAWGRRQGAGEKLFF	NA	TRBJ1-4	TRBV30
CASSELTGAYNEQFF	NA	TRBJ2-1	TRBV19
CASSRPTGGLETQYF	NA	TRBJ2-5	TRBV18
CASSERTGLASPLHF	NA	TRBJ1-6	TRBV2
CASSQSTATNEKLFF	NA	TRBJ1-4	TRBV3-1/TRBV3-2
CASSLVAGQYNEQFF	NA	TRBJ2-1	TRBV7-2
CASSLLPGQGTTDTQYF	NA	TRBJ2-3	TRBV18
CSVVDSSETQYF	NA	TRBJ2-5	TRBV29-1
CASSLSDSYGYTF	NA	TRBJ1-2	TRBV5-1
CATSRVPGRTGGYTF	NA	TRBJ1-2	TRBV15
CASSPGQGLEQYF	NA	TRBJ2-7	TRBV7-3
CASSPGTSGRLQGTDTQYF	NA	TRBJ2-3	TRBV28
CASSYSGRQETQYF	NA	TRBJ2-5	TRBV6-2/TRBV6-3
CASSLVVQGTSPLHF	NA	TRBJ1-6	TRBV7-2
CASSVGGSNSPLHF	once	TRBJ1-6	TRBV9
CASSFGTQNYGYTF	NA	TRBJ1-2	TRBV27
CASSQDEREGDTQYF	NA	TRBJ2-3	TRBV4-2
CASLRANTGELFF	NA	TRBJ2-2	TRBV5-6
CASSLQISSDSNQPQHF	NA	TRBJ1-5	TRBV28
CASSSILGAYSGANVLTF	NA	TRBJ2-6	TRBV5-4
CASSQVSGLAGDTGELFF	NA	TRBJ2-2	TRBV4-2
CATSRANGGYNEQFF	NA	TRBJ2-1	TRBV15
CASSYGSSGRDTQYF	NA	TRBJ2-3	TRBV6-2/TRBV6-3
CASRQGNEQFF	NA	TRBJ2-1	TRBV6-4
CASSEAARVRVGQPQHF	NA	TRBJ1-5	TRBV6-1
CAWKNYGGTEAFF	NA	TRBJ1-1	TRBV30
CASSVGQGARETQYF	NA	TRBJ2-5	TRBV9
CASSLRTGGRYTF	NA	TRBJ1-2	TRBV28
CASSEWGGMNTEAFF	NA	TRBJ1-1	TRBV6-1
CASSWTRGDTGELFF	NA	TRBJ2-2	TRBV5-1
CASSSSRVETQYF	NA	TRBJ2-5	TRBV5-1
CASSEAVAGAGYTF	NA	TRBJ1-2	TRBV6-1
CASSYSNPPGVNTEAFF	NA	TRBJ1-1	TRBV6-2/TRBV6-3
CASRRLAGSYEQYF	NA	TRBJ2-7	TRBV28
CASSFVSGDQETQYF	NA	TRBJ2-5	TRBV28
CASSHGVQGTGSPLHF	NA	TRBJ1-6	TRBV3-1/TRBV3-2
CASSPGAGGGNEQFF	NA	TRBJ2-1	TRBV4-3
CASSLSRGSYEQYF	NA	TRBJ2-7	TRBV7-2